This T cell receptor beta chain was profiled in a study of CD8 T cells in ankylosing spondylitis. This clonotype has at least ten counts. Its antigen is as yet unknown. Overall study results and limits: Relatively scarce in peripheral blood, disease-linked clones were CD8+. Disease-associated clones were reportedly significantly overrepresented in matched ankylosing spondylitis synovial fluid. Seemingly distinctive of ankylosing spondylitis blood was a TCR beta motif formed by eight highly homologous variants.

By quantitative 5'-RACE with molecular barcodes, the TCR beta libraries were made. Each CDR3 protein gets one entry after TCRdb re-called the 5' RACE reads with MiXCR. The table shows around 150,000 distinct CDR3 sequences, with 9.5% to 13% occurring only once. V lost 0 bases, J lost 1 base, and 7 bases lay in between. The CDR3 length is 15 residues. Germline V gives CDR1 LNHNV, CDR2 YYDKDF (reference sequence). The sample taken for sequencing was blood, either unsorted or a sorted T cell fraction (not recorded which). This clonotype was sampled from a male donor with ankylosing spondylitis or in good health (not recorded which). The chain uses TRBV15 and TRBJ1-5; D remains unclear. The CDR3 is CATSRDMGSNQPQHF. The DNA of the CDR3 is TGTGCCACCAGCAGAGATATGGGGAGCAATCAGCCCCAGCATTTT. The full variable domain, its missing parts supplied by reference TRBV15 and TRBJ1-5, is DAMVIQNPRYQVTQFGKPVTLSCSQTLNHNVMYWYQQKSSQAPKLLFHYYDKDFNNEADTPDNFQSRRPNTSFCFLDIRSPGLGDTAMYLCATSRDMGSNQPQHFGDGTRLSIL.